The clone carrying this T cell receptor (beta chain) was picked up one time. The antigen is undetermined. The Oncomine TCR Beta short-read assay was what sequenced the DNA obtained from cultured CD4+ T cells. Each CDR3 protein gets one entry after TCRdb re-called the PCR reads with MiXCR. The top ten hold 6.5% to 7.5% of the sample, which has approximately 20,000 distinct CDR3 sequences, about three fifths seen once. These data originate in a study of vaccination and CD4 T cells after COVID-19. Treatment in this sample: approximately nine-day PBMC culture with coronavirus spike peptide pools or control peptides (ViraFEST assay). Germline-derived CDR1 and CDR2 are DFQATT and SNEGSKA (reference sequence). Trimming removed 4 bases from V and 6 bases from J, with 16 bases in between. CDR3 length equals 13 residues.

The chain has TRBV20-1 and TRBJ2-7; perhaps TRBD2 as D (6 bases). This clonotype originated in a human donor who had recovered from COVID-19. The specimen was CD4+ T cells from blood, cultured in vitro. CDR3 nucleotides: TGCAGTGCTATTACACCGGGAGTACGCGAGCAGTACTTC. This encodes CSAITPGVREQYF.